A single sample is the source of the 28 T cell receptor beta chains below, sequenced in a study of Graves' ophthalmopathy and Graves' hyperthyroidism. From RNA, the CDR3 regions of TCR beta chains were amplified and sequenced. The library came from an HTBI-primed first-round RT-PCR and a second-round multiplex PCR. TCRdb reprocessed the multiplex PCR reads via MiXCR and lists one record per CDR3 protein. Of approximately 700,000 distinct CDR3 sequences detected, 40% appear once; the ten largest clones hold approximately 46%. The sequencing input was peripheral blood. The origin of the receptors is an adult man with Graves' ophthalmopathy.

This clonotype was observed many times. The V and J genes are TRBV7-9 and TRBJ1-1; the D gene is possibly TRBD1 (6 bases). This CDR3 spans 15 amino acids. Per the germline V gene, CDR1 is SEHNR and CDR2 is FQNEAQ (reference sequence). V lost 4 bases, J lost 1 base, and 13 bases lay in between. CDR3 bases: TGTGCCAGCAGCTCCCCGACAGGACAGAACACTGAAGCTTTCTTT. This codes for CASSSPTGQNTEAFF.

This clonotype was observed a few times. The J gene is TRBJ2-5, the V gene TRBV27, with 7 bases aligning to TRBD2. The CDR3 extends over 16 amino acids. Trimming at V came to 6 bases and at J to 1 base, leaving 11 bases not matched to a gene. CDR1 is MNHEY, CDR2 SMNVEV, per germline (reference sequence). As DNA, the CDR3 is TGTGCCAGCAGCTCACTAGGGGAGGGTTCCCAAGAGACCCAGTACTTC. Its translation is CASSSLGEGSQETQYF.

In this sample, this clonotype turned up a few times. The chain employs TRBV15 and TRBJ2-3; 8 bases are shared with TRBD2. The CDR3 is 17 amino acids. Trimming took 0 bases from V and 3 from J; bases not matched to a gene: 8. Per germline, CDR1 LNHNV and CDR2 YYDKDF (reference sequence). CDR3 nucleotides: TGTGCCACCAGCAGAGATCTTCAAGCGGGAGTAACAGATACGCAGTATTTT. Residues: CATSRDLQAGVTDTQYF. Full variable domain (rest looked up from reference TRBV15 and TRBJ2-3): DAMVIQNPRYQVTQFGKPVTLSCSQTLNHNVMYWYQQKSSQAPKLLFHYYDKDFNNEADTPDNFQSRRPNTSFCFLDIRSPGLGDTAMYLCATSRDLQAGVTDTQYFGPGTRLTVL.

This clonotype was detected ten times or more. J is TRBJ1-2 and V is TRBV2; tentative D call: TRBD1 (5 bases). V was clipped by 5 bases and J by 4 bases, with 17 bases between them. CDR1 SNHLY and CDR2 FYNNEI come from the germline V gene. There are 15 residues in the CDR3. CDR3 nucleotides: TGTGCCAGCAGTCCCGGGACGCTCGCCTCCTATGGCTACACCTTC. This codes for CASSPGTLASYGYTF. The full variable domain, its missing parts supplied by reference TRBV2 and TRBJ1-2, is EPEVTQTPSHQVTQMGQEVILRCVPISNHLYFYWYRQILGQKVEFLVSFYNNEISEKSEIFDDQFSVERPDGSNFTLKIRSTKLEDSAMYFCASSPGTLASYGYTFGSGTRLTVV.

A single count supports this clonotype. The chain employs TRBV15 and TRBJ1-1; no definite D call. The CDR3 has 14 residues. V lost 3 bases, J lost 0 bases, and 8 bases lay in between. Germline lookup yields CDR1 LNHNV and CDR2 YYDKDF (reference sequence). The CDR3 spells CATSRSRMNTEAFF. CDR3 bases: TGTGCCACCAGCAGGTCGAGGATGAACACTGAAGCTTTCTTT.

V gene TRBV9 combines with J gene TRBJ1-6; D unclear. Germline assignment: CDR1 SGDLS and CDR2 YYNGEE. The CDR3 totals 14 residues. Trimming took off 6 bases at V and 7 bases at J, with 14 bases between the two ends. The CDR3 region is CASKAGDNNSPLHF. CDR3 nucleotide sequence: TGTGCCAGCAAGGCAGGCGATAACAATTCACCCCTCCACTTT.

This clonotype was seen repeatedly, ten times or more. The CDR3 reads CASSLAGTGDKTQYF. In DNA, the CDR3 is TGTGCCAGCAGCTTAGCCGGGACAGGGGACAAGACCCAGTACTTC. V gene TRBV7-9 combines with J gene TRBJ2-5; 10 bases agree with TRBD1. V lost 0 bases to trimming and J lost 6 bases; unmatched junction nucleotides: 4. This CDR3 has 15 residues. Germline lookup yields CDR1 SEHNR and CDR2 FQNEAQ (reference sequence).

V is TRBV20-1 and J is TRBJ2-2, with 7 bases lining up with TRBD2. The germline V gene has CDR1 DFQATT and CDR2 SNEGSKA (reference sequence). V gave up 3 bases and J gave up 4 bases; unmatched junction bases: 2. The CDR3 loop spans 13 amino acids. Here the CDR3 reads CSARREFTGELFF. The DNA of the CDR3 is TGCAGTGCTAGGCGGGAGTTCACCGGGGAGCTGTTTTTT.

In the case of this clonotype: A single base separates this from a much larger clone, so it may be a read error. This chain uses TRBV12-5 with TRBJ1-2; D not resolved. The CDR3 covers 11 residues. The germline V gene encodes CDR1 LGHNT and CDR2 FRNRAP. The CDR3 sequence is CASGLLYGYTF. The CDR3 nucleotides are TGTGCCAGCGGTCTACTCTATGGCTACACCTTC.

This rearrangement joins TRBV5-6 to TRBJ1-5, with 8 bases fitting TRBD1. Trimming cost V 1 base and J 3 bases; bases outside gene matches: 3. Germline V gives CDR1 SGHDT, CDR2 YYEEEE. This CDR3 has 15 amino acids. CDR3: CASSLSQGVNQPQHF. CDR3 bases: TGTGCCAGCAGCTTGTCACAGGGGGTCAATCAGCCCCAGCATTTT.

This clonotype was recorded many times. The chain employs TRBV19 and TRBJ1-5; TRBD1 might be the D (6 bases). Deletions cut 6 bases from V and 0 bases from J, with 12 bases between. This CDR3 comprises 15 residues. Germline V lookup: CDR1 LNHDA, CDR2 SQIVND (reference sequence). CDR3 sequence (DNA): TGTGCCAGTAGAGCGGGGGCAGGTAGCAATCAGCCCCAGCATTTT. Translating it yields CASRAGAGSNQPQHF.

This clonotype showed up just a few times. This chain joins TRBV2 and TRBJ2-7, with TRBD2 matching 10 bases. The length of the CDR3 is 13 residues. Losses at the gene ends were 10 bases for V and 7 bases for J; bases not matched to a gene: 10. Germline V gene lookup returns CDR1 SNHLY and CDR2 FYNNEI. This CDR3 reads CAIERGGLGEQYF. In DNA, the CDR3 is TGTGCCATTGAGCGGGGGGGCCTCGGAGAGCAGTACTTC.

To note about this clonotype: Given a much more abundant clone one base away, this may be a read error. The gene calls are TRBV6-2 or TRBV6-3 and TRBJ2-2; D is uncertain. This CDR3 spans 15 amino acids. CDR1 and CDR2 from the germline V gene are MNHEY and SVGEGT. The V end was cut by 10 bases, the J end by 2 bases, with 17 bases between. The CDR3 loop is CATRRDKGNTGELFF. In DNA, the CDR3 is TGTGCCACCAGAAGAGACAAGGGAAACACCGGGGAGCTGTTTTTT.

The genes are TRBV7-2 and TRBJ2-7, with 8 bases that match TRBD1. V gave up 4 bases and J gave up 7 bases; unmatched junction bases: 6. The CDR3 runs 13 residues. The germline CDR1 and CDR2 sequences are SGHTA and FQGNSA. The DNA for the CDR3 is TGTGCCAGCAGCTCCGGACAGGGTCTGGAGCAGTACTTC. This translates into CASSSGQGLEQYF.

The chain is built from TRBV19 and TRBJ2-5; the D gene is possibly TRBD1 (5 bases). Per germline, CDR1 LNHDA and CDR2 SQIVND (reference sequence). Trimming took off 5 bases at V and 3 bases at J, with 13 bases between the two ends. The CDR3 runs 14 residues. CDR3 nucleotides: TGTGCCAGTAGTGCCGCAGCCAGGGAAGAGACCCAGTACTTC. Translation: CASSAAAREETQYF.

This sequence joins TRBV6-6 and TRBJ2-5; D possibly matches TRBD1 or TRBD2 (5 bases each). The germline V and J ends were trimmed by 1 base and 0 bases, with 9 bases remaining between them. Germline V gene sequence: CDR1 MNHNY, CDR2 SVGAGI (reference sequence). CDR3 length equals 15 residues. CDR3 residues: CASSYLRGNQETQYF. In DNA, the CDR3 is TGTGCCAGCAGTTACTTACGGGGCAACCAAGAGACCCAGTACTTC.

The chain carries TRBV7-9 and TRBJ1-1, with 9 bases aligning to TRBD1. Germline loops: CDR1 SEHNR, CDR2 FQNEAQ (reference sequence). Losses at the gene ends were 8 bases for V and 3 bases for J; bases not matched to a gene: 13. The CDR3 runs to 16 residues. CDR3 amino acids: CASPGTGSGTDTEAFF. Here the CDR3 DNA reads TGTGCCAGCCCCGGGACAGGGAGTGGTACTGACACTGAAGCTTTCTTT. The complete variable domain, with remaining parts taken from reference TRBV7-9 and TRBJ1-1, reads DTGVSQNPRHKITKRGQNVTFRCDPISEHNRLYWYRQTLGQGPEFLTYFQNEAQLEKSRLLSDRFSAERPKGSFSTLEIQRTEQGDSAMYLCASPGTGSGTDTEAFFGQGTRLTVV.

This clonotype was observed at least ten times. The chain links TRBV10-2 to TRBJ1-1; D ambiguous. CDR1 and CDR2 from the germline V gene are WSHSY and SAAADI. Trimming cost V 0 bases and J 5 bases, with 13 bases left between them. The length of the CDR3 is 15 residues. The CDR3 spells CASSESIVSMTEAFF. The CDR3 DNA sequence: TGCGCCAGCAGTGAGTCAATAGTCTCAATGACTGAAGCTTTCTTT.

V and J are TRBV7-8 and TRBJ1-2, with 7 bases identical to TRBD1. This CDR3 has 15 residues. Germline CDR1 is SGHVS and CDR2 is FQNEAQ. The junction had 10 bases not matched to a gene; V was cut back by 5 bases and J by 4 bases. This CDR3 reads CASSPDRVGIYGYTF. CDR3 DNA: TGTGCCAGCAGCCCAGACAGGGTTGGGATCTATGGCTACACCTTC. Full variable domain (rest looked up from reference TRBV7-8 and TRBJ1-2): GAGVSQSPRYKVAKRGQDVALRCDPISGHVSLFWYQQALGQGPEFLTYFQNEAQLDKSGLPSDRFFAERPEGSVSTLKIQRTQQEDSAVYLCASSPDRVGIYGYTFGSGTRLTVV.

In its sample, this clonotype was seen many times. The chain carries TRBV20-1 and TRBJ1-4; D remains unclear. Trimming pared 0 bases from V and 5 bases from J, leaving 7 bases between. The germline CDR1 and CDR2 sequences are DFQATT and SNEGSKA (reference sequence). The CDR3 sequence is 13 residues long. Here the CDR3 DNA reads TGCAGTGCTAGAGACAATAAGAATGAAAAACTGTTTTTT. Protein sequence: CSARDNKNEKLFF.

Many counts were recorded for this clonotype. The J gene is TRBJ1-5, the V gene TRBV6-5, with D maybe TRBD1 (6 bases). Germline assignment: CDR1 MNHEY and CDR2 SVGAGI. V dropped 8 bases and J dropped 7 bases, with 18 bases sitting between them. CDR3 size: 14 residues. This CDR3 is CASGIGQNEQPQHF. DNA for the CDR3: TGTGCCAGCGGGATAGGACAGAACGAACAGCCCCAGCATTTT.

CDR3 protein: CASRQQGEGEAFF. CDR3 DNA sequence: TGTGCCAGCAGGCAACAGGGCGAGGGTGAAGCTTTCTTT. The chain has TRBV2 and TRBJ1-1; D might be TRBD1 (6 bases). The CDR3 extends over 13 amino acids. Trimming took off 6 bases at V and 7 bases at J, with 15 bases between the two ends. Germline loops: CDR1 SNHLY, CDR2 FYNNEI.

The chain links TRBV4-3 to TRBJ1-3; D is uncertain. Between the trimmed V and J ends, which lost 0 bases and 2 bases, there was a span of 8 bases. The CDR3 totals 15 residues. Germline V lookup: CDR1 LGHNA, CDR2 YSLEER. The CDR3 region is CASSQDPGAGNTIYF. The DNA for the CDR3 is TGCGCCAGCAGCCAAGATCCAGGAGCTGGAAACACCATATATTTT.

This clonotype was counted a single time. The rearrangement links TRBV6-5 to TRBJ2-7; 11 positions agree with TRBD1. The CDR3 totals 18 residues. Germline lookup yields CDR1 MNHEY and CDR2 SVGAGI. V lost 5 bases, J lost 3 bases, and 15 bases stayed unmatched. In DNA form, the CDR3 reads TGTGCCAGCAGTCGCGATACATACACCGGGACAGGGGGCTACGAGCAGTACTTC. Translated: CASSRDTYTGTGGYEQYF.

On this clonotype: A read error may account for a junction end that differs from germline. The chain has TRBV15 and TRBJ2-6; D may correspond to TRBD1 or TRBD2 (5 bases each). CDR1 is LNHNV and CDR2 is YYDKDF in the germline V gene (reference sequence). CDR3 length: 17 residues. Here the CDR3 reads CAASSQGDRSGANVLTF. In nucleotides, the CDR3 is TGTGCCGCCAGCAGCCAGGGAGACAGATCTGGGGCCAACGTCCTGACTTTC.

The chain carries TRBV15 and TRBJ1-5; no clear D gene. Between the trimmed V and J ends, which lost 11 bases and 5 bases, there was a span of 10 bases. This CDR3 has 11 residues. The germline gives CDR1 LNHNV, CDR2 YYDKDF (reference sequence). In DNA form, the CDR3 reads TGTGCCCACAATAGGGATCAGCCCCAGCATTTT. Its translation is CAHNRDQPQHF.

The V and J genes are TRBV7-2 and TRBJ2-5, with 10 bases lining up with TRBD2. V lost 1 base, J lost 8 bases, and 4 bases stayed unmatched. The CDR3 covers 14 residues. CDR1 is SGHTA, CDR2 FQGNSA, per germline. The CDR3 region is CASSLELAGITQYF. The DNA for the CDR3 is TGTGCCAGCAGCTTAGAACTAGCGGGAATAACCCAGTACTTC.

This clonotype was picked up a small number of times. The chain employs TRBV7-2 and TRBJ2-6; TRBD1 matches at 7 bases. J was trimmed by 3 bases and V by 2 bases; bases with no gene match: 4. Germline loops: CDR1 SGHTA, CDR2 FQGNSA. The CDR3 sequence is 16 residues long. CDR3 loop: CASSLTGVVGANVLTF. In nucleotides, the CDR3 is TGTGCCAGCAGCTTAACAGGGGTGGTTGGGGCCAACGTCCTGACTTTC.